Presented here are 14 T cell receptor beta chains from one specimen sequenced in a study of cytomegalovirus exposure and HLA in healthy donors. The PCR had 60 Vbeta and 13 Jbeta primers. The data were produced by immunoSEQ multiplex PCR, yet TCRdb's version contains in-frame clones alone and is incomplete. This sample contains 170,000 or so clones. Sample: PBMCs. Receptor source: a man younger than 40 in good health and CMV-seronegative.

This chain connects TRBV4-2 to TRBJ1-1, with a tentative D call TRBD1 (5 bases). Deletions cut 0 bases from V and 2 bases from J, with 13 bases between. In germline, CDR1 is LGHNA, CDR2 YNFKEQ. This CDR3 is built from 16 residues. This chain's CDR3 is CASSQDRRGDNTEAFF. CDR3 in DNA: TGTGCCAGCAGCCAAGATAGGAGGGGCGATAACACTGAAGCTTTCTTT.

The chain carries TRBV27 and TRBJ1-2; 12 nucleotides agree with TRBD1. This CDR3 has 18 residues. Trimming took 4 bases from V and 6 from J; bases not matched to a gene: 15. Germline CDR1 and CDR2: MNHEY and SMNVEV (reference sequence). The CDR3 region is CASSSRSSGTGGVHGYTF. The DNA for the CDR3 is TGTGCCAGCAGTTCTCGCTCCTCCGGGACAGGGGGCGTCCATGGCTACACCTTC.

The chain has TRBV5-1 and TRBJ2-4; 7 nucleotides align to TRBD2. The CDR3 contains 14 residues. V lost 4 bases to trimming and J lost 3 bases; unmatched junction nucleotides: 4. Germline V gene data show CDR1 as SGHRS and CDR2 as YFSETQ. In nucleotides, the CDR3 is TGCGCCAGCAGCCCGAGCGGGGACAAAAACATTCAGTACTTC. As protein: CASSPSGDKNIQYF.

The chain is built from TRBV27 and TRBJ1-1; no definite D call. The length of the CDR3 is 15 residues. CDR1 and CDR2 from the germline V gene are MNHEY and SMNVEV (reference sequence). Trimming removed 0 bases from V and 5 bases from J, with 13 bases in between. CDR3 loop: CASSLSRDSGTEAFF. Here the CDR3 DNA reads TGTGCCAGCAGTTTATCGCGGGATTCGGGGACTGAAGCTTTCTTT.

The chain uses TRBV10-2 and TRBJ2-3; TRBD2 is a possible D gene (7 bases). Trimming shortened V by 3 bases and J by 0 bases, and 28 bases separated the two germline ends. Germline V gene data show CDR1 as WSHSY and CDR2 as SAAADI. CDR3 size: 21 residues. The CDR3 spells CASSETLGGGGPTSSTDTQYF. CDR3 bases: TGCGCCAGCAGTGAAACCCTCGGAGGGGGAGGGCCTACTTCTAGCACAGATACGCAGTATTTT.

The CDR3 here is CSARDWTTQFF. CDR3 DNA: TGCAGTGCTAGAGATTGGACTACGCAGTTCTTC. V usage is TRBV20-1 and J usage is TRBJ2-1; maybe TRBD2 (6 bases). V was cut by 0 bases and J by 12 bases, with 9 bases left in between. The CDR3 length is 11 residues. CDR1 is DFQATT and CDR2 is SNEGSKA in the germline V gene (reference sequence).

The gene calls are TRBV7-2 and TRBJ2-1; the D gene is possibly TRBD2 (5 bases). Germline loops: CDR1 SGHTA, CDR2 FQGNSA. The CDR3 has 15 amino acids. V dropped 5 bases and J dropped 6 bases, with 17 bases sitting between them. The CDR3 DNA is TGTGCCAGCAGCCCCTCTAGCTTTATGGGCAATGAGCAGTTCTTC. Its protein is CASSPSSFMGNEQFF.

The chain links TRBV5-1 to TRBJ2-5, with D perhaps TRBD1 (5 bases). With the DNA end fitting TRBJ2-7 better, the J assignment may be wrong. In germline, CDR1 is SGHRS, CDR2 YFSETQ. This CDR3 has 15 residues. The CDR3 reads CASSNRGGSSYEQYF. CDR3 sequence (DNA): TGCGCCAGCAGCAATAGGGGCGGTAGCTCCTACGAGCAGTACTTC.

The V and J genes are TRBV27 and TRBJ1-2, with 10 positions matching TRBD1. The ends lost 5 bases at V and 4 bases at J; junction bases unmatched: 10. Germline CDR1 reads MNHEY; CDR2 reads SMNVEV (reference sequence). The CDR3 loop spans 16 amino acids. The CDR3 spells CASSAGSGTGAYGYTF. In nucleotides, the CDR3 is TGTGCCAGCAGTGCCGGATCGGGGACAGGGGCCTATGGCTACACCTTC.

The chain employs TRBV14 and TRBJ2-5, with D unresolved. This CDR3 region has 14 residues. V dropped 1 base and J dropped 7 bases, with 13 bases sitting between them. CDR1 and CDR2 (germline): SGHDN, FVKESK. The CDR3 DNA sequence: TGTGCCAGCAGCCAAGCAAGTCGACTGGGGACCCAGTACTTC. Protein sequence: CASSQASRLGTQYF.

This sequence joins TRBV7-2 and TRBJ2-1, with 10 nucleotides matching TRBD1. Unmatched junction bases numbered 9, after V lost 5 bases and J lost 8 bases. Germline loops: CDR1 SGHTA, CDR2 FQGNSA. CDR3 length: 15 residues. CDR3 coding DNA: TGTGCCAGCAGCCCAGGTGTGGGACAGGGGTATGAGCAGTTCTTC. It yields the protein CASSPGVGQGYEQFF.

The chain carries TRBV18 and TRBJ2-7, with 8 bases lining up with TRBD1. With 6 bases clipped from V and 6 bases from J, the junction kept 7 bases outside the gene matches. The germline V gene encodes CDR1 KGHSH and CDR2 LQKENI. The CDR3 is 13 residues long. The CDR3 nucleotides read TGTGCCAGCTCCGGTACAGACAGGGGCGAGCAGTACTTC. Translating gives CASSGTDRGEQYF.

The CDR3 reads CASSSRFPRDTEAFF. The CDR3, as DNA: TGTGCCAGCAGCTCCCGATTTCCGCGCGACACTGAAGCTTTCTTT. The rearrangement links TRBV5-5 to TRBJ1-1, with D hard to call. The germline V and J ends were trimmed by 3 bases and 3 bases, with 15 bases remaining between them. The CDR3 runs 15 residues. Per germline, CDR1 SGHKS and CDR2 YYEKEE (reference sequence). Full variable domain (remainder filled in from reference TRBV5-5 and TRBJ1-1): DAGVTQSPTHLIKTRGQQVTLRCSPISGHKSVSWYQQVLGQGPQFIFQYYEKEERGRGNFPDRFSARQFPNYSSELNVNALLLGDSALYLCASSSRFPRDTEAFFGQGTRLTVV.

The V and J genes are TRBV7-2 and TRBJ2-7; D not certain. Germline V gene lookup returns CDR1 SGHTA and CDR2 FQGNSA. V shed 1 base and J shed 0 bases, with 7 bases lying between them. The CDR3 length is 14 residues. The CDR3 sequence: CASSLESSSYEQYF. The CDR3 region has the DNA TGTGCCAGCAGCTTAGAGTCCAGCTCCTACGAGCAGTACTTC.